The clone carrying this T cell receptor beta chain was counted a single time. As handled by the study authors: The assay estimated nucleated cells by amplifying reference gene primers. Clones were read by immunoSEQ multiplex PCR, and TCRdb kept only the in-frame ones, dropping some. The V and J calls and clone size are taken from that table; D and trimming were inferred from the DNA. The sample holds 470,000 or so clones; approximately 83% are singletons and the top ten take more than 3%. Germline loops: CDR1 SGHVS, CDR2 FQNEAQ. The CDR3 is 15 amino acids. The ends lost 5 bases at V and 5 bases at J; junction bases unmatched: 7. This sample was taken from a study of blood T cell repertoires in COVID-19. Study-wide context: Samples of COVID-19 (acute and convalescent) were obtained from the United States, Italy and Spain.

This chain joins TRBV7-8 and TRBJ2-7; 12 bases map to TRBD2. The clonotype comes from a human donor in a cohort sampled during active COVID-19. Sequencing used peripheral blood. CDR3 bases: TGTGCCAGCAGCCCTGGACTAGCGGGACTCAACGAGCAGTACTTC. Translated: CASSPGLAGLNEQYF.